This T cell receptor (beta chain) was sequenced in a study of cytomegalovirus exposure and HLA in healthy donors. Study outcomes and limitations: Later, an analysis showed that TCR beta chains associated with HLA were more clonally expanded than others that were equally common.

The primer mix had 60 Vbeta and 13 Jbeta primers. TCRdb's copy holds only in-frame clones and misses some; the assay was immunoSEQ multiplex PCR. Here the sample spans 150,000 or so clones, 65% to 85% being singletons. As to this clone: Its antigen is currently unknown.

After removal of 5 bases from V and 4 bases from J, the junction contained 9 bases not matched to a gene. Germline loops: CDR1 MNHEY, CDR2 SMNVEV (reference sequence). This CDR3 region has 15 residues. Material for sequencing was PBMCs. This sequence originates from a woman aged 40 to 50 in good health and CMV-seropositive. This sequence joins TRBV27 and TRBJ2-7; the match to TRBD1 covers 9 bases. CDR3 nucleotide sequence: TGTGCCAGCAGTGGGATGGGACAGGGTAGTTACGAGCAGTACTTC. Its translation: CASSGMGQGSYEQYF.